Shown below are 19 T cell receptor beta chains from a single sample sequenced in a study of T cells after yellow fever vaccination. A single record per CDR3 protein comes from TCRdb applying MiXCR to the 5' RACE reads. Here the sample spans more than 20,000 distinct CDR3 sequences, approximately 5% being singletons. The specimen was PBMCs, either bulk or a sorted T-cell subset (CD4+, CD8+, memory, or dextramer-sorted; not recorded which), collected 15 days after the yellow fever booster vaccination. These receptors were obtained from a man in his thirties or forties who received the YFV17D yellow fever vaccine.

The table lists this clonotype with many counts. V gene TRBV12-3 or TRBV12-4 combines with J gene TRBJ2-1; D gene ambiguous. This CDR3 has 12 residues. Trimming took off 6 bases at V and 6 bases at J, with 9 bases between the two ends. The CDR3 bases are TGTGCCAGCAGACCACCTAGCAATGAGCAGTTCTTC. This encodes CASRPPSNEQFF.

This clonotype has a count of ten or more. This chain connects TRBV7-9 to TRBJ2-7, with a weak D call TRBD2 (5 bases). Germline-derived CDR1 and CDR2 are SEHNR and FQNEAQ (reference sequence). V was shortened by 1 base and J by 2 bases, with 9 bases between the two germline ends. The CDR3 loop spans 14 amino acids. The CDR3 sequence: CASSLGLRAYEQYF. CDR3 DNA: TGTGCCAGCAGCTTAGGGTTGCGGGCCTACGAGCAGTACTTC.

The sample holds many counts of this clonotype. The chain uses TRBV7-9 and TRBJ2-1, with 7 bases fitting TRBD2. Trimming took 0 bases from V and 7 from J; bases not matched to a gene: 6. The germline V gene has CDR1 SEHNR and CDR2 FQNEAQ (reference sequence). The CDR3 has 15 amino acids. CDR3 protein: CASSLAGGPKNEQFF. In nucleotides, the CDR3 is TGTGCCAGCAGCTTAGCGGGAGGGCCGAAGAATGAGCAGTTCTTC.

This clonotype appeared many times. The rearrangement joins TRBV20-1 to TRBJ2-5, with D perhaps matching TRBD2 (6 bases). This CDR3 has 11 amino acids. V lost 7 bases and J 2 bases, leaving 8 bases between the germline ends. Per the germline V gene, CDR1 is DFQATT and CDR2 is SNEGSKA (reference sequence). CDR3: CSGGKQETQYF. DNA for the CDR3: TGCAGTGGCGGGAAACAAGAGACCCAGTACTTC.

This clonotype was seen at least ten times. The chain joins TRBV3-1 to TRBJ2-7; D is perhaps TRBD1 (6 bases). The CDR3 has 12 residues. With 4 bases removed from V and 4 bases from J, the gap between germline ends came to 8 bases. Germline V CDR1 and CDR2: LGHDT, YNNKEL (reference sequence). The DNA of the CDR3 is TGTGCCAGCAGCCGGACAGATTACGAGCAGTACTTC. This sequence encodes CASSRTDYEQYF.

There are many counts of this clonotype. The rearrangement uses TRBV29-1 and TRBJ1-1, with 7 nucleotides matching TRBD1. CDR1 and CDR2 (germline): SQVTM, ANQGSEA. CDR3 length: 12 residues. Trimming removed 5 bases from V and 1 base from J; junction bases left unmatched: 1. CDR3: CSVRQGNTEAFF. Here the CDR3 DNA reads TGCAGCGTTCGACAGGGGAACACTGAAGCTTTCTTT.

This clonotype was counted ten times or more. The J gene is TRBJ2-7, the V gene TRBV20-1; 9 positions match TRBD2. Germline V gene lookup returns CDR1 DFQATT and CDR2 SNEGSKA (reference sequence). This CDR3 region has 16 residues. V was clipped by 6 bases and J by 1 base; unmatched bases: 13. CDR3 sequence (DNA): TGCAGTGCCCATTCGCGTAGCGGGAGTCTGTCCTACGAGCAGTACTTC. Protein: CSAHSRSGSLSYEQYF.

Many counts were recorded for this clonotype. The rearrangement joins TRBV30 to TRBJ1-5; 9 bases are a match to TRBD1. The CDR3 extends over 14 amino acids. Trimming removed 5 bases from V and 5 bases from J; junction bases left unmatched: 7. Germline values: CDR1 GTSNPN, CDR2 SVGIG (reference sequence). The CDR3 loop is CAWGTGYDHQPQHF. The CDR3 bases are TGTGCCTGGGGGACAGGGTACGACCATCAGCCCCAGCATTTT.

This clonotype has a handful of counts. The rearrangement links TRBV7-2 to TRBJ2-5; the match to TRBD2 covers 7 bases. The CDR3 extends over 14 amino acids. Germline CDR1 reads SGHTA; CDR2 reads FQGNSA. Trimming took 5 bases from V and 7 from J; bases not matched to a gene: 10. CDR3 in amino acids: CASSTTGGSGTQYF. The CDR3 region has the DNA TGTGCCAGCAGCACCACGGGAGGTTCGGGGACCCAGTACTTC.

The table lists this clonotype with many counts. At one end the junction does not follow the germline gene, possibly because of a read error. The V call is TRBV29-1, the J call TRBJ2-5; weak D call: TRBD2 (7 bases). The CDR3 covers 12 residues. Germline assignment: CDR1 SQVTM and CDR2 ANQGSEA. The CDR3 region is CSIEGGEETQYF. The CDR3 nucleotides are TGCAGCATTGAAGGGGGGGAAGAGACCCAGTACTTC.

This clonotype was counted at least ten times. The J gene is TRBJ2-5, the V gene TRBV29-1, with 7 bases matching TRBD2. Germline lookup yields CDR1 SQVTM and CDR2 ANQGSEA. This CDR3 comprises 13 residues. V lost 4 bases, J lost 4 bases, and 6 bases stayed unmatched. The CDR3 reads CSVVRGVGETQYF. Written as DNA, the CDR3 is TGCAGCGTTGTTCGGGGGGTGGGAGAGACCCAGTACTTC.

This clonotype counts as medium-sized (0.01 to 0.1%). The chain carries TRBV7-9 and TRBJ1-5; D remains unclear. Deletions cut 1 base from V and 5 bases from J, with 6 bases between. The CDR3 is 13 residues long. The germline CDR1 and CDR2 sequences are SEHNR and FQNEAQ (reference sequence). DNA for the CDR3: TGTGCCAGCAGCTTAGACCGCTATCAGCCCCAGCATTTT. Protein sequence: CASSLDRYQPQHF.

This clonotype was counted at least ten times. The chain combines TRBV5-1 with TRBJ2-7; D gene ambiguous. CDR1 is SGHRS and CDR2 is YFSETQ in the germline V gene. The CDR3 sequence is 11 residues long. V was clipped by 1 base and J by 7 bases, with 6 bases between them. The CDR3 nucleotides read TGCGCCAGCAGCTTGCAAAGGGAGCAGTACTTC. It specifies CASSLQREQYF.

This clonotype was seen ten or more times. The gene calls are TRBV7-2 and TRBJ2-4; 10 bases are a match to TRBD2. The CDR3 is 16 amino acids. V shed 5 bases, J shed 3 bases, and the junction held 7 bases outside the gene matches. The germline CDR1 and CDR2 sequences are SGHTA and FQGNSA. CDR3 coding DNA: TGTGCCAGCAGCCCTAGCGGGAGTAACGTCAAAAACATTCAGTACTTC. Protein product: CASSPSGSNVKNIQYF.

In this sample, this clonotype turned up many times. This rearrangement joins TRBV10-1 to TRBJ2-4; D unresolved. Trimming took 6 bases from V and 0 from J, leaving 21 bases between them. CDR1 and CDR2 (germline): WNHNN, SYGVQD (reference sequence). This CDR3 is 18 amino acids long. The CDR3 nucleotides are TGCGCCAGCAGAGGCACGTCTCAGGATATACTAGCCAAAAACATTCAGTACTTC. Encoded protein: CASRGTSQDILAKNIQYF.

This clonotype was seen repeatedly, ten times or more. One end of the junction varies from germline; a read error may be responsible. The chain links TRBV19 to TRBJ2-7; D might be TRBD2 (6 bases). Per the germline V gene, CDR1 is LNHDA and CDR2 is SQIVND (reference sequence). The length of the CDR3 is 11 residues. The chain's CDR3 is CDSSTSNQQYF. CDR3 nucleotide sequence: TGTGACAGTAGTACTAGCAACCAGCAGTACTTC.

This clonotype came up many times. V is TRBV7-2 and J is TRBJ2-3; 7 bases line up with TRBD2. The germline CDR1 and CDR2 sequences are SGHTA and FQGNSA. Trimming cost V 2 bases and J 2 bases; bases outside gene matches: 4. CDR3 length: 15 amino acids. CDR3 in DNA: TGTGCCAGCAGCTTAAGCGGGGATTACACAGATACGCAGTATTTT. As protein: CASSLSGDYTDTQYF.

The V and J genes are TRBV5-1 and TRBJ1-1; 9 nucleotides agree with TRBD1. The V and J ends lost 3 bases and 4 bases, in that order; junction bases with no gene match: 10. Germline V gene lookup returns CDR1 SGHRS and CDR2 YFSETQ. There are 16 residues in the CDR3. The CDR3 sequence: CASSSNPGTGLTEAFF. The CDR3 DNA reads as TGCGCCAGCAGCTCAAATCCCGGGACAGGGCTCACTGAAGCTTTCTTT.

This clonotype has ten or more counts. The chain combines TRBV5-1 with TRBJ2-7, with 10 bases fitting TRBD1. Germline lookup yields CDR1 SGHRS and CDR2 YFSETQ. This CDR3 is built from 15 residues. J was trimmed by 4 bases and V by 4 bases; bases with no gene match: 8. The CDR3 DNA follows: TGCGCCAGCAGCCCGGGTGGGACAGGGGTGTACGAGCAGTACTTC. This encodes CASSPGGTGVYEQYF.